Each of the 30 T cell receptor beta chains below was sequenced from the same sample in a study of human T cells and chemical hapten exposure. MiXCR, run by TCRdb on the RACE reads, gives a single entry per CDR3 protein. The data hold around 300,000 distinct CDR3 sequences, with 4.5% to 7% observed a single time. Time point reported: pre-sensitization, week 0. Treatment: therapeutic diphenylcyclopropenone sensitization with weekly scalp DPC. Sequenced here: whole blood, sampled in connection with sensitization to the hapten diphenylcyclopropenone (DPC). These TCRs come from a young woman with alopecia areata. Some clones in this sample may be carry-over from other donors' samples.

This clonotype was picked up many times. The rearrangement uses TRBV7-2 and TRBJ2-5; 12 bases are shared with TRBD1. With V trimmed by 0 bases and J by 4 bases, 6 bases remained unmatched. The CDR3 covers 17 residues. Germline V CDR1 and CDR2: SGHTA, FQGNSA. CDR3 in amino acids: CASSLALGTGGRETQYF. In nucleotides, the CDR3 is TGTGCCAGCAGCTTAGCGCTGGGGACAGGGGGCAGAGAGACCCAGTACTTC.

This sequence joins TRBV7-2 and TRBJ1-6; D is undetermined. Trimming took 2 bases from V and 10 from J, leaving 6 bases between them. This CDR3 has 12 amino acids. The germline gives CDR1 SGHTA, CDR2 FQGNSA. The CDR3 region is CASSLLVSPLHF. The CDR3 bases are TGTGCCAGCAGCTTATTAGTGTCACCCCTCCACTTT.

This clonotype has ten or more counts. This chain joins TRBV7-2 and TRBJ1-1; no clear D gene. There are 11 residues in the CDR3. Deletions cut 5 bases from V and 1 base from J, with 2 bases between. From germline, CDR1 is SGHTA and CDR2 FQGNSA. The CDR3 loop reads CASSKNTEAFF. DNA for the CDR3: TGTGCCAGCAGCAAGAACACTGAAGCTTTCTTT.

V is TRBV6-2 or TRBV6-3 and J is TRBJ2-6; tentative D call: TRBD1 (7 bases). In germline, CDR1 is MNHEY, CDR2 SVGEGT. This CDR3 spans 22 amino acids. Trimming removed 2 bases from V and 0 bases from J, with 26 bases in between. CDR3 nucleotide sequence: TGTGCCAGCAGTTACCCTTCTCTGGGGGGAGCAGGGGGTATCTCTGGGGCCAACGTCCTGACTTTC. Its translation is CASSYPSLGGAGGISGANVLTF.

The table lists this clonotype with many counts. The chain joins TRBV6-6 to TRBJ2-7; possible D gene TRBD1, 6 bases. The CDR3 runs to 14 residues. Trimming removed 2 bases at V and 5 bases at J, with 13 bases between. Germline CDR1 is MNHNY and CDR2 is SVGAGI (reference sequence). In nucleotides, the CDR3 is TGTGCCAGCAGTTACGAGGCCAGGGGAAACGAGCAGTACTTC. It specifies CASSYEARGNEQYF.

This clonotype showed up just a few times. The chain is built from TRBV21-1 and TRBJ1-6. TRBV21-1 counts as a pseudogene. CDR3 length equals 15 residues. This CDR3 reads CASSVRSGNNSPLHF. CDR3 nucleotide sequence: TGTGCCAGCAGCGTCCGTTCGGGGAATAATTCACCCCTCCACTTT.

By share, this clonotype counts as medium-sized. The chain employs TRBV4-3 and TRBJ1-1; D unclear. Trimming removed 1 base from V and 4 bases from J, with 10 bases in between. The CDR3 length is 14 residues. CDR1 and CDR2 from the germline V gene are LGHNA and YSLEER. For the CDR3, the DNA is TGCGCCAGCAGCCAAGTGGTGGACCCCACTGAAGCTTTCTTT. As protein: CASSQVVDPTEAFF.

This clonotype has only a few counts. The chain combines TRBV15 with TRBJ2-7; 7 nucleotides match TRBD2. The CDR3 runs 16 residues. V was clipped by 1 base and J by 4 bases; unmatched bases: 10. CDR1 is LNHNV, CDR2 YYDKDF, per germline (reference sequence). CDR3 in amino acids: CATSRVQGLGDYEQYF. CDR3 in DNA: TGTGCCACCAGCAGAGTTCAAGGACTAGGGGATTACGAGCAGTACTTC.

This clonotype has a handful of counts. The CDR3 region is CASSRHGPNNEQFF. CDR3 nucleotides: TGCGCCAGCAGCCGACACGGACCTAACAATGAGCAGTTCTTC. The chain uses TRBV4-1 and TRBJ2-1; D is uncertain. The CDR3 contains 14 residues. Germline V CDR1 and CDR2: MGHRA, YSYEKL. V was trimmed by 4 bases and J by 5 bases, leaving 12 bases between them.

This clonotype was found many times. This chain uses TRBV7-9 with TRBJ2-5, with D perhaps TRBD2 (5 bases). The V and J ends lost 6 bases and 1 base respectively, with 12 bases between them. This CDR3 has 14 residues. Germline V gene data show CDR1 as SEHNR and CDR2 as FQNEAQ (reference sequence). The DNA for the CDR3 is TGTGCCAGCAGTTTTGGACTCCCCCAAGAGACCCAGTACTTC. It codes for CASSFGLPQETQYF.

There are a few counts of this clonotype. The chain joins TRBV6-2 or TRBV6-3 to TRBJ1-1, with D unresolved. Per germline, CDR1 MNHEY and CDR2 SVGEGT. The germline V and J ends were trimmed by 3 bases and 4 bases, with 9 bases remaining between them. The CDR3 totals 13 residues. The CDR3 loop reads CASSYDTGTEAFF. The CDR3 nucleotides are TGTGCCAGCAGTTATGATACGGGCACTGAAGCTTTCTTT.

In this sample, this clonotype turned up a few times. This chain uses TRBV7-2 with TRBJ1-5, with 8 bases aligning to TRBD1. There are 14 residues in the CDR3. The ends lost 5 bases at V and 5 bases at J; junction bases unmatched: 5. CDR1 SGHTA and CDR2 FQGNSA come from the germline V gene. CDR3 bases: TGTGCCAGCAGCCCGACAGGGGTAGATCAGCCCCAGCATTTT. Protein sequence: CASSPTGVDQPQHF.

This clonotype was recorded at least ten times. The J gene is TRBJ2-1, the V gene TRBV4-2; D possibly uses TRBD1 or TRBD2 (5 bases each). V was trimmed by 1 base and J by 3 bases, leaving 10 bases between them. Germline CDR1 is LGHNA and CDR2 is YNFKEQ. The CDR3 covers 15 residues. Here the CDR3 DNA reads TGTGCCAGCAGCCAAGTTCTGGGGGACTACAATGAGCAGTTCTTC. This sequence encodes CASSQVLGDYNEQFF.

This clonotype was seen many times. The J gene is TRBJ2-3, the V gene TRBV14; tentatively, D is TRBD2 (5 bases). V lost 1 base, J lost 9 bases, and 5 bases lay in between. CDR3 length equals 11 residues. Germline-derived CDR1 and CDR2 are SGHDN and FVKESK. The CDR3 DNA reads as TGTGCCAGCAGCCAAGCGGGGACGCAGTATTTT. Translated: CASSQAGTQYF.

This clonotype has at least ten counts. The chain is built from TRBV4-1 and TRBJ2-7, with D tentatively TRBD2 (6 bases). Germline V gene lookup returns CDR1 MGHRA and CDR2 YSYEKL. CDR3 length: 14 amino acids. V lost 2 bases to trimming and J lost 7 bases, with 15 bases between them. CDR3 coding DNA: TGCGCCAGCAGCCAACTACTAGCTATCGGGGAGCAGTACTTC. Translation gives CASSQLLAIGEQYF.

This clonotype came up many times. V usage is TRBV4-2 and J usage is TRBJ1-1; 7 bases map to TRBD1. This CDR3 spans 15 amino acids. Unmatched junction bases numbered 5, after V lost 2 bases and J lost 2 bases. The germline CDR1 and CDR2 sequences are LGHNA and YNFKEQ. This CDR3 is CASSQTTGVNTEAFF. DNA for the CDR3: TGTGCCAGCAGCCAAACTACAGGGGTAAACACTGAAGCTTTCTTT.

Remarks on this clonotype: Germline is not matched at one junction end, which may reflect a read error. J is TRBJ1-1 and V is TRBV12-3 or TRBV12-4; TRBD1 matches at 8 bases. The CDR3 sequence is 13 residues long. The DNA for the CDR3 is TGTGCCAGCAGTCTTGACAGGGGAAATGAAGCTTTGTTT. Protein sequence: CASSLDRGNEALF.

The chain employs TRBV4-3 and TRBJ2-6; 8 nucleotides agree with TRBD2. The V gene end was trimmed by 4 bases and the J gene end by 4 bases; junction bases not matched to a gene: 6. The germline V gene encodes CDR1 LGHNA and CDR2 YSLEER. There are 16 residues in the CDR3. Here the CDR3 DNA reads TGCGCCAGCAGCCCAGCGGGGGCGACAGGGGCCAACGTCCTGACTTTC. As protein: CASSPAGATGANVLTF.

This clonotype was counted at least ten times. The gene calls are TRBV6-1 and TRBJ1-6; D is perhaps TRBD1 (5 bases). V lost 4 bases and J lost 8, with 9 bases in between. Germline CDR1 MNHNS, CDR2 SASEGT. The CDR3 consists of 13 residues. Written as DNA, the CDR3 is TGTGCCAGCAGTGGGGGACGGCATTCACCCCTCCACTTT. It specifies CASSGGRHSPLHF.

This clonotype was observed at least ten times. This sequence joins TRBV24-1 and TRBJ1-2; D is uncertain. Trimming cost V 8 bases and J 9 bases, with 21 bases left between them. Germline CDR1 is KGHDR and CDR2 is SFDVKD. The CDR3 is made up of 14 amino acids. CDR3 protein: CATMKSGSDNSYTF. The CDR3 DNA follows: TGTGCCACCATGAAAAGCGGAAGCGACAACAGCTACACCTTC.

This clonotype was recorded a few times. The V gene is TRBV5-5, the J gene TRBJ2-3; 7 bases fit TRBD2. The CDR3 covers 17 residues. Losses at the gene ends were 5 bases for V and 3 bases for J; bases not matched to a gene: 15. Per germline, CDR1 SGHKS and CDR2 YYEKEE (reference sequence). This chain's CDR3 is CASSIEAGLPLTDTQYF. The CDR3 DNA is TGTGCCAGCAGTATCGAAGCGGGACTCCCGTTAACAGATACGCAGTATTTT.

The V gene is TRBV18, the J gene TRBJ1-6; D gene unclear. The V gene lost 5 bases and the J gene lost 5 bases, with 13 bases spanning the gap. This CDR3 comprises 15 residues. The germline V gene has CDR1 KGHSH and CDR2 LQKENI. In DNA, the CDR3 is TGTGCCAGCTCAACATCCACCCAGAATAATTCACCCCTCCACTTT. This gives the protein CASSTSTQNNSPLHF.

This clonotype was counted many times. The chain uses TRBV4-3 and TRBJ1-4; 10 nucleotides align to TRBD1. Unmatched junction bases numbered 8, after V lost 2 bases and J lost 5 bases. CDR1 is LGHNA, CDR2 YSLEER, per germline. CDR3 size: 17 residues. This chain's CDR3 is CASSQSPPGQGNEKLFF. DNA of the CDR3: TGCGCCAGCAGCCAATCCCCTCCGGGACAGGGGAATGAAAAACTGTTTTTT.

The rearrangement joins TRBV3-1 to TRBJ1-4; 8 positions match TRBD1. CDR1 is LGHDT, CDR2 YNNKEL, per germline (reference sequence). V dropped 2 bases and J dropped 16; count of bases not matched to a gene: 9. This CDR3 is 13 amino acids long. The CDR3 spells CASSQSPDRGPFF. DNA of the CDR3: TGTGCCAGCAGCCAAAGTCCCGACAGGGGACCGTTTTTT.

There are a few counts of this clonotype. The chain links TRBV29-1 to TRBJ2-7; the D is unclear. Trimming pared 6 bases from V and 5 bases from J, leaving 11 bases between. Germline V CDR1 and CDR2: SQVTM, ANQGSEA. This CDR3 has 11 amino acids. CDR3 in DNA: TGCAGCGTCATAGGGAACAACGAGCAGTACTTC. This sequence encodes CSVIGNNEQYF.

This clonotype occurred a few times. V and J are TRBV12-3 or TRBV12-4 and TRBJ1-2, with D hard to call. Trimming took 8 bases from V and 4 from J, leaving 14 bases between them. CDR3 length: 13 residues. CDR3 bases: TGTGCCAGCTCCACCGGGGTTCTCTATGGCTACACCTTC. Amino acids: CASSTGVLYGYTF.

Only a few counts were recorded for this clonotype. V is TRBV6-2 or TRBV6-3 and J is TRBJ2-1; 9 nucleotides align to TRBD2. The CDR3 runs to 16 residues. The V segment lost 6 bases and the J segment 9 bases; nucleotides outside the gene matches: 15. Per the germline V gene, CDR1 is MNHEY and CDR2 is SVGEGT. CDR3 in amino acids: CASRPASGATDVEQFF. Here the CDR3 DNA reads TGTGCCAGCAGACCCGCTAGCGGGGCCACCGATGTTGAGCAGTTCTTC.

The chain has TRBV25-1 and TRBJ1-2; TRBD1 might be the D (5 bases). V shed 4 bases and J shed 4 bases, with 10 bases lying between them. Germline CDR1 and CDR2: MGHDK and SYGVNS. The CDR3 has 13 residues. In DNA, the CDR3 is TGTGCCAGCAGTGGTGACAGCCCCTATGGCTACACCTTC. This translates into CASSGDSPYGYTF.

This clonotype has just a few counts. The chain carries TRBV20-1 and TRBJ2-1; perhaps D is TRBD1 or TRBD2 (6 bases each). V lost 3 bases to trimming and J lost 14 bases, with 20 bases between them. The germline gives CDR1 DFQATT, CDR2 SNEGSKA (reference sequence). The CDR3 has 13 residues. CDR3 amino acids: CSASSPGGPREFF. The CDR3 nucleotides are TGCAGTGCTAGTAGTCCCGGGGGCCCCAGGGAGTTCTTC.

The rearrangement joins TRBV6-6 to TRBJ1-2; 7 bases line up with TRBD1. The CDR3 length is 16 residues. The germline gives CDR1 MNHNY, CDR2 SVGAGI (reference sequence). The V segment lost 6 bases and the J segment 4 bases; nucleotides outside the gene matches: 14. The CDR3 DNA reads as TGTGCCAGCAGCCGACTCGACAGGGAAAGGGCCTATGGCTACACCTTC. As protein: CASSRLDRERAYGYTF.